This TCR beta chain is from a study of cytomegalovirus exposure and HLA in healthy donors. Primers: 60 Vbeta forward and 13 Jbeta reverse. Source study methods: The count from a later analysis was roughly 80 million unique TCR beta chains, some 10 million of them shared. The method was immunoSEQ multiplex PCR; TCRdb's version includes in-frame clones alone and lacks a portion of them. The DNA was the basis for D and trimming; V, J and clone size are from that table. The sample comprises around 200,000 clones, 75% to 90% of which are singletons, and around 1.7% rests with the top ten. Study-wide results and caveats: With DRB1 most and HLA-C fewest, TCR association rates differed between HLA loci in a later analysis.

In regard to this clone: What it binds is not known.

V lost 6 bases to trimming and J lost 4 bases; unmatched junction nucleotides: 5. Germline V lookup: CDR1 SNHLY, CDR2 FYNNEI. The CDR3 has 14 residues. The genes are TRBV2 and TRBJ1-4; 7 bases fit TRBD1. Sequencing input: PBMCs. The receptor comes from a man aged 50 to 60 in good health and CMV-seronegative. The CDR3 reads CASRSRGVNEKLFF. CDR3 nucleotides: TGTGCCAGCAGAAGCAGGGGGGTTAATGAAAAACTGTTTTTT.